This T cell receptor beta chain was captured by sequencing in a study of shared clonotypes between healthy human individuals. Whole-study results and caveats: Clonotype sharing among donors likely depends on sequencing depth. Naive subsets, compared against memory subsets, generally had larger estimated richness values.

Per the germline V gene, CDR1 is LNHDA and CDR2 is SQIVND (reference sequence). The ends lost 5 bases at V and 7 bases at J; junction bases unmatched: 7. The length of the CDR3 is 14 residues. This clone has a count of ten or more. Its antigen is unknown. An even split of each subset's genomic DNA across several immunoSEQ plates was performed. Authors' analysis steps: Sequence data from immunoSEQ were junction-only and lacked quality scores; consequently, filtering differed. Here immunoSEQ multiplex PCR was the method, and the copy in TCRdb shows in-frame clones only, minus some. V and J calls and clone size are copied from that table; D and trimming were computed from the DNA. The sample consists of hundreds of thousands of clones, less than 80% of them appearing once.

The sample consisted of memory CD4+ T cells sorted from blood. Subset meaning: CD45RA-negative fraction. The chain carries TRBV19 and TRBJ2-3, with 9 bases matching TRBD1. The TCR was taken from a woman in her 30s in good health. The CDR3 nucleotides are TGTGCCAGTAGTCTACGGGACAGGGTGAATACGCAGTATTTT. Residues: CASSLRDRVNTQYF.